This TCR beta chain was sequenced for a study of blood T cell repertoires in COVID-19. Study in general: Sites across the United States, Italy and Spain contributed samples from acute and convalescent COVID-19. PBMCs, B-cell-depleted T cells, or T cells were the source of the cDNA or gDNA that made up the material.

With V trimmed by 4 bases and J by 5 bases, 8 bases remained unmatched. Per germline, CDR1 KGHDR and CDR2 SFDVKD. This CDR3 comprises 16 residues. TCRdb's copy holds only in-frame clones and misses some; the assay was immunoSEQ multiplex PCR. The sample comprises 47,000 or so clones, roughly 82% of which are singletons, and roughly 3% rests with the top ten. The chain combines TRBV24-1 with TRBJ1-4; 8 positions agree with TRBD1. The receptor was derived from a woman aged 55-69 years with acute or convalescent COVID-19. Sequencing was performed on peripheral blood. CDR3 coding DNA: TGTGCCACCAGTGAGGGCAGCAGGGGGCGAAATGAAAAACTGTTTTTT. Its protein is CATSEGSRGRNEKLFF.